This record covers a single T cell receptor beta chain. The antigen is not known. The CDR3 runs 16 residues. Trimming removed 5 bases from V and 2 bases from J; junction bases left unmatched: 10. Per germline, CDR1 MNHEY and CDR2 SMNVEV (reference sequence). These donors, healthy bone marrow donors, were studied. PCR employed 60 Vbeta and 13 Jbeta primers. Assay: immunoSEQ multiplex PCR; the TCRdb copy retains only in-frame clones and omits some. The repertoire holds 100,000 to 150,000 clones, with about 76% as singletons. The sample belongs to a study of cytomegalovirus exposure and HLA in healthy donors. Study-wide results and limits: TCR beta sequences reportedly predicted the HLA-A and HLA-B alleles of most subjects accurately. In a later analysis, productive TCRs from donors in an Asian-associated ancestry cluster reportedly carried fewer N-insertions than the cohort mean. Immune exposure was documented only through CMV serostatus.

The rearrangement uses TRBV27 and TRBJ2-7; 9 bases match TRBD2. The receptor was derived from a woman in her thirties or forties in good health and CMV-seronegative. The sample was PBMCs. CDR3 bases: TGTGCCAGCAGTCCCTTTCCTGGCGGGGGGGCCTACGAGCAGTACTTC. It encodes CASSPFPGGGAYEQYF.